These T cell receptor beta chains were read from a single sample in a study of cytomegalovirus exposure and HLA in healthy donors. Some clones are missing from TCRdb's copy, which holds only in-frame ones; the method was immunoSEQ multiplex PCR. Here the sample spans around 130,000 clones, under 85% being singletons. Sequenced material: PBMCs. These receptors came from a man aged 30-40 years in good health and CMV-seronegative. Both conserved end residues are part of each CDR3. The D gene is left open where the match is weak. Some rows have no size entry. The others give once, few or many, or a class for an expanded clone.

cdr3_aa	cdr3_nt	clone_size	v_call	d_call	j_call
CASSVVGAGAFNEQFF	TGTGCCAGCAGCGTAGTTGGTGCGGGGGCTTTTAATGAGCAGTTCTTC	-	TRBV9	-	TRBJ2-1
CASSPGQGSPGANVLTF	TGTGCCAGCTCACCGGGACAGGGGAGCCCTGGGGCCAACGTCCTGACTTTC	-	TRBV18	TRBD1	TRBJ2-6
CASSYHRGLTDTQYF	TGTGCCAGCAGTTACCACAGGGGACTCACAGATACGCAGTATTTT	-	TRBV6-5	-	TRBJ2-3
CASSFLAGTSYEQYF	TGTGCCAGCAGTTTTCTAGCGGGGACCTCCTACGAGCAGTACTTC	-	TRBV28	TRBD2	TRBJ2-7
CASSARDRIQPQHF	TGTGCCAGCAGTGCCAGGGACAGGATCCAGCCCCAGCATTTT	-	TRBV28	TRBD1	TRBJ1-5
CASSLGVADSQETQYF	TGCGCCAGCAGCTTGGGAGTTGCGGACAGCCAAGAGACCCAGTACTTC	few	TRBV5-1	-	TRBJ2-5
CASSFGHRRGIPSYEQYF	TGTGCCAGCAGTTTCGGCCATAGAAGGGGTATACCCTCCTACGAGCAGTACTTC	-	TRBV28	-	TRBJ2-7
CSVDPAVRDSLTSGYGYTF	TGCAGCGTTGACCCCGCCGTGCGGGACTCGCTAACGTCGGGGTATGGCTACACCTTC	-	TRBV29-1	-	TRBJ1-2
CASSQDGVRTEAFF	TGCGCCAGCAGCCAAGACGGGGTTCGGACTGAAGCTTTCTTT	-	TRBV4-1	-	TRBJ1-1
CASTYWGDEQFF	TGTGCCAGCACCTATTGGGGGGACGAGCAGTTCTTC	-	TRBV7-9	-	TRBJ2-1
CASSPPALGPPGELFF	TGCGCCAGCAGCCCACCAGCTCTTGGGCCGCCCGGGGAGCTGTTTTTT	-	TRBV5-1	-	TRBJ2-2
CASSIYSGNGYNEQFF	TGTGCCAGCAGTATTTATAGCGGGAATGGGTACAATGAGCAGTTCTTC	-	TRBV5-6	TRBD2	TRBJ2-1
CASSLVAIVLQGHEKLFF	TGTGCCAGCAGCTTAGTAGCGATCGTGTTACAGGGGCATGAAAAACTGTTTTTT	-	TRBV7-8	TRBD1	TRBJ1-4
CAWSVAGGYEQYF	TGTGCCTGGAGTGTCGCGGGGGGCTACGAGCAGTACTTC	-	TRBV30	TRBD2	TRBJ2-7
CAISDSNYGYSF	TGTGCCATCAGTGACTCTAACTATGGCTACTCCTTC	-	TRBV10-3	-	TRBJ1-2
CASSLAGGPGETQYF	TGTGCCAGCAGTCTAGCGGGGGGGCCAGGAGAGACCCAGTACTTC	once	TRBV27	TRBD2	TRBJ2-5